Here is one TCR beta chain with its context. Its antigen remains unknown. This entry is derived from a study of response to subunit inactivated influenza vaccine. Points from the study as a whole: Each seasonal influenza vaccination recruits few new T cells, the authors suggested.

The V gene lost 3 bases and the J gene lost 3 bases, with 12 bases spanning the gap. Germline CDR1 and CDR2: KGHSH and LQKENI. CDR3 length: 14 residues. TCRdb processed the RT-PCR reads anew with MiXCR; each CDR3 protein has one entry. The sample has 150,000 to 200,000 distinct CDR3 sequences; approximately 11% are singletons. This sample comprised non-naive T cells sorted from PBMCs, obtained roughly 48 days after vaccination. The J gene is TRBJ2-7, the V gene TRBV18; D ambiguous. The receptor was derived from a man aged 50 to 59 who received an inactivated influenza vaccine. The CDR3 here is CASSPGEPIYEQYF. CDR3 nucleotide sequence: TGTGCCAGCTCACCGGGTGAACCAATCTACGAGCAGTACTTC.